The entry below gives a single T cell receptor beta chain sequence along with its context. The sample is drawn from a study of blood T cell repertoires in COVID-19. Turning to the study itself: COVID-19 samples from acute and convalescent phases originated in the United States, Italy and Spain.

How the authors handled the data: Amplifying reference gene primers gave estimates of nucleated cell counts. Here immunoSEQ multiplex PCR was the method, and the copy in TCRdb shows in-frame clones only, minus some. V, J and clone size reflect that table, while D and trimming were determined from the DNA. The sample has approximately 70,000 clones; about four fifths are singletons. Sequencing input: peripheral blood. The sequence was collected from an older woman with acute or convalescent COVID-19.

CDR3 sequence (DNA): TGTGCCAGTAGTAGCCTAACAGGGCCTCTTGGTGGCTACACCTTC. Residues: CASSSLTGPLGGYTF. J is TRBJ1-2 and V is TRBV19; the D gene is possibly TRBD1 (6 bases). The germline CDR1 and CDR2 sequences are LNHDA and SQIVND (reference sequence). The ends were cut back, 4 bases at V and 7 bases at J, with 19 bases in the middle. The CDR3 covers 15 residues.